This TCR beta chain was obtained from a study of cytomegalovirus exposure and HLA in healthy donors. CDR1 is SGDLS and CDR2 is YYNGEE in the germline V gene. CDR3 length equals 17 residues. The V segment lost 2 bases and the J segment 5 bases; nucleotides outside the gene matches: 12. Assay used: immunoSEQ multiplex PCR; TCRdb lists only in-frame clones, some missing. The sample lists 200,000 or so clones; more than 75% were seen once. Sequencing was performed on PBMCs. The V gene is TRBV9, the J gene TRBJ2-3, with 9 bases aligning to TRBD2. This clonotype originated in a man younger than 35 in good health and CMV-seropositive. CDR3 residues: CASSVSLGSGRGDTQYF. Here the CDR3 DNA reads TGTGCCAGCAGCGTTTCCCTGGGTAGCGGGAGAGGAGATACGCAGTATTTT. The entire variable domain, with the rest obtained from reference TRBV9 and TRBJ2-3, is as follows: DSGVTQTPKHLITATGQRVTLRCSPRSGDLSVYWYQQSLDQGLQFLIQYYNGEERAKGNILERFSAQQFPDLHSELNLSSLELGDSALYFCASSVSLGSGRGDTQYFGPGTRLTVL.